The 14 T cell receptor beta chains given below trace back to one sample, sequenced in a study of blood T cell repertoires in COVID-19 (dated by TCRdb to about 2020). The library was obtained by the immunoSEQ multiplex PCR assay. Drawn from immuneACCESS, this table holds only the in-frame rearrangements with V and J called that TCRdb kept. Clones are partly lost; checked studies trace under half to an unresolved V gene and leave the rest unexplained. This sample comprises approximately 310,000 clones, around 90% of them detected only once. The top ten clonotypes cover 4.5% to 6.5% of the sample. Sequenced: PBMCs or T cells enriched from blood (not recorded which). The receptor source for this set is a man in his sixties who had recovered from COVID-19.

Only one count was recorded for this clone. V gene TRBV23-1 combines with J gene TRBJ2-5; TRBD1 aligns across 7 bases. TRBV23-1 is an ORF; its function is uncertain. Trimming cost V 3 bases and J 2 bases; bases outside gene matches: 6. The CDR3 loop spans 15 amino acids. The CDR3 sequence is CASSHLLDRQETQYF. The DNA for the CDR3 is TGCGCCAGCAGTCACCTCTTGGACAGGCAAGAGACCCAGTACTTC.

The chain combines TRBV28 with TRBJ2-7, with D tentatively TRBD2 (6 bases). The V gene lost 3 bases and the J gene lost 0 bases, with 12 bases spanning the gap. CDR3 size: 15 residues. Germline CDR1 reads MDHEN; CDR2 reads SYDVKM. The CDR3 loop reads CASSLSSGRSYEQYF. CDR3 sequence (DNA): TGTGCCAGCAGTTTGAGTAGCGGACGCTCCTACGAGCAGTACTTC.

V is TRBV5-1 and J is TRBJ1-2, with no clear D. The CDR3 runs to 12 residues. V was cut by 4 bases and J by 3 bases, with 7 bases left in between. CDR1 and CDR2 (germline): SGHRS, YFSETQ. This CDR3 reads CASSHSDYGYTF. Here the CDR3 DNA reads TGCGCCAGCAGCCACAGTGACTATGGCTACACCTTC.

This clone was observed a handful of times. The DNA for the CDR3 is TGTGCCAGTAGTGTGGACAGTGGCAGGAACTATGGCTACACCTTC. Its protein product is CASSVDSGRNYGYTF. V gene TRBV19 combines with J gene TRBJ1-2; D might be TRBD1 (6 bases). The CDR3 has 15 residues. Per the germline V gene, CDR1 is LNHDA and CDR2 is SQIVND (reference sequence). V was cut by 5 bases and J by 2 bases, with 15 bases left in between. The full variable domain, its missing parts supplied by reference TRBV19 and TRBJ1-2, is DGGITQSPKYLFRKEGQNVTLSCEQNLNHDAMYWYRQDPGQGLRLIYYSQIVNDFQKGDIAEGYSVSREKKESFPLTVTSAQKNPTAFYLCASSVDSGRNYGYTFGSGTRLTVV.

The chain has TRBV18 and TRBJ2-4; a weak D match, TRBD1 (6 bases). The CDR3 has 16 residues. V lost 6 bases and J 1 base, leaving 16 bases between the germline ends. Per germline, CDR1 KGHSH and CDR2 LQKENI. The DNA for the CDR3 is TGTGCCAGCTCCCCAGAGGGGGTCTACGCCAAAAACATTCAGTACTTC. The encoded protein is CASSPEGVYAKNIQYF.

The chain couples TRBV4-2 to TRBJ2-1; 14 bases agree with TRBD2. CDR3 length: 16 residues. V gave up 0 bases and J gave up 9 bases; unmatched junction bases: 4. The V gene's germline CDR1 is LGHNA and CDR2 YNFKEQ. DNA of the CDR3: TGTGCCAGCAGCCAAGAGACTAGCGGGAGGGCCGGTGAGCAGTTCTTC. Protein product: CASSQETSGRAGEQFF.

The J gene is TRBJ1-3, the V gene TRBV6-6; D is unclear. Germline V gene lookup returns CDR1 MNHNY and CDR2 SVGAGI (reference sequence). V lost 5 bases and J lost 2, with 13 bases in between. The CDR3 length is 15 residues. DNA for the CDR3: TGTGCCAGCAGTGTTGACCGCGACACTGGAAACACCATATATTTT. Its protein product is CASSVDRDTGNTIYF.

This clone was observed a single time. The chain has TRBV3-1 (or the pseudogene TRBV3-2) and TRBJ1-1, with D perhaps TRBD1 (5 bases). Trimming left V 3 bases short and J 7 bases short, with 6 bases between. The germline V gene has CDR1 LGHDT and CDR2 YNNKEL (reference sequence). This CDR3 contains 11 residues. This CDR3 is CASSQGGEAFF. CDR3 sequence (DNA): TGTGCCAGCAGCCAGGGGGGTGAAGCTTTCTTT.

The DNA for the CDR3 is TGTGCCAGCAGTGAAGAGAGTAGCGGGAGATACGAGCAGTACTTC. It is translated as CASSEESSGRYEQYF. The rearrangement links TRBV6-1 to TRBJ2-7; 9 bases agree with TRBD2. V shed 1 base, J shed 4 bases, and the junction held 5 bases outside the gene matches. The CDR3 spans 15 residues. Germline V gene sequence: CDR1 MNHNS, CDR2 SASEGT.

Comments on this clone: Within the sample, other DNA sequences also encode this same CDR3. V usage is TRBV5-1 and J usage is TRBJ2-3; 10 positions agree with TRBD2. CDR3 length: 14 amino acids. V dropped 1 base and J dropped 4; count of bases not matched to a gene: 0. Germline values: CDR1 SGHRS, CDR2 YFSETQ. The CDR3 is CASSLLAGADTQYF. The CDR3 DNA follows: TGCGCCAGCAGCTTGCTAGCGGGAGCAGATACGCAGTATTTT.

The chain links TRBV7-2 to TRBJ2-7; TRBD2 agrees at 14 bases. V lost 0 bases to trimming and J lost 13 bases; unmatched junction nucleotides: 14. The CDR3 spans 17 residues. CDR1 and CDR2 from the germline V gene are SGHTA and FQGNSA. CDR3 protein: CASSLAAGLTSGRAQYF. The CDR3 bases are TGTGCCAGCAGCTTAGCTGCTGGGTTGACTAGCGGGAGGGCCCAATACTTC.

This clone was found once. The V gene is TRBV30, the J gene TRBJ1-1, with D possibly being TRBD1 (5 bases). From germline, CDR1 is GTSNPN and CDR2 SVGIG (reference sequence). V was clipped by 1 base and J by 0 bases, with 9 bases between them. This CDR3 contains 14 residues. The CDR3 coding sequence is TGTGCCTGGAGTGGGGGCGGGGTGAACACTGAAGCTTTCTTT. Amino acids: CAWSGGGVNTEAFF.

The chain has TRBV5-1 and TRBJ2-7; D ambiguous. V gave up 1 base and J gave up 2 bases, with 10 bases separating them. CDR1 and CDR2 from the germline V gene are SGHRS and YFSETQ. This CDR3 region has 14 residues. The CDR3 here is CASSLTVPTYEQYF. The CDR3 coding sequence is TGCGCCAGCAGCTTGACAGTCCCTACCTACGAGCAGTACTTC.

The rearrangement joins TRBV7-3 to TRBJ1-1; D might be TRBD1 (5 bases). CDR1 is SGHTA, CDR2 FQGTGA, per germline. Trimming left V 5 bases short and J 7 bases short, with 11 bases between. The CDR3 sequence is 12 residues long. The CDR3 bases are TGTGCCAGCAGCCTAGCCGGGGGTGAAGCTTTCTTT. This gives the protein CASSLAGGEAFF.